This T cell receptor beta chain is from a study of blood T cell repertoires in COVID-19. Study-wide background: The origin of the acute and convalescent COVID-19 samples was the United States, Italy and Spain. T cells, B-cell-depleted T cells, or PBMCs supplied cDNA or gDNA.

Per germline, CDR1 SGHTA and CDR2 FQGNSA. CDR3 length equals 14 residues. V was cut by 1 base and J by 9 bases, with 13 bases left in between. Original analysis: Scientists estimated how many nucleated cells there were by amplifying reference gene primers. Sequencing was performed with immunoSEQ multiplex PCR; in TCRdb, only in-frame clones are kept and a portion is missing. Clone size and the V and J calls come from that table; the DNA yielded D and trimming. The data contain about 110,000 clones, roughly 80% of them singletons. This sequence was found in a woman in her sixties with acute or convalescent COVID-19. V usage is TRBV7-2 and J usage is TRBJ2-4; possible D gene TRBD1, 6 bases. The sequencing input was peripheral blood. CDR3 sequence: CASSLDRVASIQYF. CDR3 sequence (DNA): TGTGCCAGCAGCTTAGACAGGGTGGCGAGCATTCAGTACTTC.